This T cell receptor (beta chain) appears in the sequencing data of a study of blood T cell repertoires in COVID-19. In the study overall: The United States, Italy and Spain provided the acute and convalescent COVID-19 samples. The analysed material was cDNA or gDNA that came from T cells, B-cell-depleted T cells, or PBMCs.

Residents of around 24 US areas, aged roughly 18 to 90 years, made up the participants. In assigning cohorts, the study relied on participant-reported clinical history. The protocol was immunoSEQ multiplex PCR, while the TCRdb copy is restricted to in-frame clones and leaves out a portion. In the table there are around 220,000 clones, nearly 90% of which are singletons. V was clipped by 4 bases and J by 5 bases, with 11 bases between them. Germline V lookup: CDR1 LGHDT, CDR2 YNNKEL (reference sequence). The CDR3 runs 13 residues. The sequenced sample was PBMCs or T cells enriched from blood (not recorded which). The chain combines TRBV3-1 (or the pseudogene TRBV3-2) with TRBJ1-1; D remains unclear. This receptor was obtained from a man aged 30-40 years who had been exposed to COVID-19. CDR3 protein: CASSPRSDTEAFF. Here the CDR3 DNA reads TGTGCCAGCAGCCCGAGGTCGGATACTGAAGCTTTCTTT.